This T cell receptor (beta chain) comes out of a study of T cells in Graves' hyperthyroidism and ophthalmopathy. Study conclusions and caveats: Model output signaled ophthalmopathy a median 6.5 months ahead of onset. Blood also showed most of the thyroid clonotypes that were expanded above 0.001. A model using 13 V-J features told ophthalmopathy apart from stable hyperthyroidism.

Points on this clonotype: Its cognate antigen is unknown.

Fresh peripheral blood, 10 ml, was the source of the PBMCs. CDR1 and CDR2 from the germline V gene are SGHDN and FVKESK. V was trimmed by 1 base and J by 9 bases, leaving 10 bases between them. The CDR3 spans 13 residues. Amplified TCR beta CDR3 regions came from RNA transcripts. HTBI primers were used for first-round RT-PCR of the TCR CDR3. TCRdb called the multiplex PCR reads again in MiXCR, with one record for every CDR3 protein. There are 500,000 or so distinct CDR3 sequences in the sample; approximately 16% occur only once, and about 29% lies in the top ten. This chain uses TRBV14 with TRBJ2-1; a possible D gene is TRBD2 (6 bases). The clonotype originates from a young woman with Graves' ophthalmopathy. Specimen: blood. The CDR3 nucleotides read TGTGCCAGCAGCCAAGTCCTGGGGGGTGAGCAGTTCTTC. Translation gives CASSQVLGGEQFF.